This T cell receptor beta chain was observed in a study of blood T cell repertoires in COVID-19. Profiled with immunoSEQ multiplex PCR; TCRdb holds only in-frame clones, not every one. Among over 14,000 clones listed, 70% to 90% were seen once. With 3 bases clipped from V and 4 bases from J, the junction kept 8 bases outside the gene matches. The CDR3 loop spans 16 amino acids. Germline V gene sequence: CDR1 SEHNR, CDR2 FQNEAQ (reference sequence). This chain connects TRBV7-9 to TRBJ2-1; 8 bases match TRBD2. The sequenced sample consisted of peripheral blood. The sequence derives from a human donor in a cohort sampled during active COVID-19. CDR3 amino acids: CASSLGSSGLYNEQFF. In nucleotides, the CDR3 is TGTGCCAGCAGCTTGGGTTCTAGCGGGCTATACAATGAGCAGTTCTTC.